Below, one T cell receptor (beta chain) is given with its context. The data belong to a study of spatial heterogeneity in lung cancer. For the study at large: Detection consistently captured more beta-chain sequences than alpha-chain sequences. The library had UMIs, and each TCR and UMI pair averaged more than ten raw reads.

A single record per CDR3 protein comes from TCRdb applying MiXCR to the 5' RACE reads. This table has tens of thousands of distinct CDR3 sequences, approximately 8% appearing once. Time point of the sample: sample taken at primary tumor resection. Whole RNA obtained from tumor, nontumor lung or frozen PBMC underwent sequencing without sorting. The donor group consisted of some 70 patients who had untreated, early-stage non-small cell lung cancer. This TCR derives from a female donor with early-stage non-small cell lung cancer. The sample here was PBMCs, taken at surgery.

CDR3 in amino acids: CASSPGTVAKNIQYF. The CDR3, as DNA: TGTGCCAGCAGTCCGGGGACGGTCGCCAAAAACATTCAGTACTTC. This chain uses TRBV12-3 or TRBV12-4 with TRBJ2-4; D is possibly TRBD1 or TRBD2 (5 bases each). This CDR3 comprises 15 residues. Trimming left V 5 bases short and J 1 base short, with 12 bases between.